This T cell receptor (beta chain) was identified in a study of T cell changes during pregnancy in multiple sclerosis (dated by TCRdb to between 2019 and 2020). The study in broad terms: The study examined how the T cell repertoire changed over the course of pregnancy in women with multiple sclerosis.

On this clone: Its antigen remains unidentified. No much larger clone is present one base from it, and per-base qualities are unavailable.

The library was obtained by the immunoSEQ multiplex PCR assay. Not all clones reach the TCRdb copy of this immuneACCESS table, which keeps in-frame sequences only. Checked studies attribute under half of the gap to unresolved V genes and leave the rest unexplained. The sample data list roughly 40,000 clones, and roughly 85% of these were observed just once. The ten most abundant clones make up 0.9% of the sample. The germline V gene encodes CDR1 SGHRS and CDR2 YFSETQ. The junction shows trimming of 3 bases on V and 6 bases on J, plus 23 bases between the germline ends. The CDR3 spans 17 residues, from the cysteine through the phenylalanine. Only CDR3 DNA is held: 51 bases, read in frame from base 1.

Sequences were derived from CD4+ T cells from peripheral blood mononuclear cells, sampled after pregnancy. The clonotype was recovered from a female donor with multiple sclerosis, enrolled in a pregnancy study. The chain employs TRBV5-1 and TRBJ2-3; the D gene remains uncertain. CDR3 protein: CASSSMQSAALGDTQYF. In nucleotide form, the sequence is TGCGCCAGCAGCTCGATGCAGTCGGCGGCCCTTGGGGATACGCAGTATTTT.